The present entry profiles one T cell receptor (beta chain) with its context. The antigen remains undetermined. The sample is drawn from a study of T cells in localized non-small cell lung cancer. Whole-study results and caveats: Uninvolved adjacent lung, not tumor, had the highest T cell clonality. Sequence data derive from only one tumor region, so heterogeneity remains possible. A higher density of T cells in blood coincided with extended overall survival. Appearances in adjacent lung were noted for a median 57 of the top 100 tumor clones.

V was shortened by 3 bases and J by 4 bases, with 10 bases between the two germline ends. The CDR3 length is 13 residues. Germline V gives CDR1 SGHNT, CDR2 YYREEE (reference sequence). Some clones are missing from TCRdb's copy, which holds only in-frame ones; the method was immunoSEQ multiplex PCR. The data hold approximately 41,000 clones, with more than 80% observed a single time. The chain is built from TRBV5-4 and TRBJ2-5; D is unclear. This specimen was peripheral blood mononuclear cells, taken before any cancer treatment. The sequence was collected from a male donor at least 60 years old with stage II lung adenocarcinoma. The CDR3 sequence: CASSSPLGETQYF. The CDR3 DNA sequence: TGTGCCAGCAGCTCACCCTTGGGAGAGACCCAGTACTTC.